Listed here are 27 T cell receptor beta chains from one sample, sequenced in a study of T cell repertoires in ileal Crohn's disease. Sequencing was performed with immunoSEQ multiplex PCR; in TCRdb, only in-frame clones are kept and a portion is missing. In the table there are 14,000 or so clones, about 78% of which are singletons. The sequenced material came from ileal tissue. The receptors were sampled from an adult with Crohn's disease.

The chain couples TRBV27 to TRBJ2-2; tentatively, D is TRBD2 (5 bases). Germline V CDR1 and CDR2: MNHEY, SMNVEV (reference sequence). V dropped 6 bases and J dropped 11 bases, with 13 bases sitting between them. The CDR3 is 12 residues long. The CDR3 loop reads CASSRVGAELFF. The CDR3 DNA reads TGTGCCAGCAGCCGAGTGGGAGCTGAGCTGTTTTTT.

The DNA of the CDR3 is TGTGCCAGCGGACAGGGGGTAAACACTGAAGCTTTCTTT. Translated, it gives CASGQGVNTEAFF. The rearrangement links TRBV18 to TRBJ1-1; TRBD1 aligns across 10 bases. CDR1 and CDR2 from the germline V gene are KGHSH and LQKENI. The CDR3 sequence is 13 residues long. With V trimmed by 8 bases and J by 2 bases, 2 bases remained unmatched.

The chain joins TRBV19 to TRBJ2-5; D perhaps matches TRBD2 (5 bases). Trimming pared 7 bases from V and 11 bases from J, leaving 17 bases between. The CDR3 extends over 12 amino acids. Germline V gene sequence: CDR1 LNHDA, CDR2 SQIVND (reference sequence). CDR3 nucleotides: TGTGCCAGTATGGACGAGGGATCGAGGCAGTACTTC. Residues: CASMDEGSRQYF.

In nucleotides, the CDR3 is TGTGCCTGGAATTCGGAGCTAAATCAGCCCCAGCATTTT. Residues: CAWNSELNQPQHF. This sequence joins TRBV30 and TRBJ1-5; D remains ambiguous. Germline CDR1 reads GTSNPN; CDR2 reads SVGIG (reference sequence). The V and J ends lost 4 bases and 4 bases respectively, with 11 bases between them. The CDR3 runs to 13 residues. Full variable domain (missing parts from reference TRBV30 and TRBJ1-5): SQTIHQWPATLVQPVGSPLSLECTVEGTSNPNLYWYRQAAGRGLQLLFYSVGIGQISSEVPQNLSASRPQDRQFILSSKKLLLSDSGFYLCAWNSELNQPQHFGDGTRLSIL.

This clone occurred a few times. CDR3 DNA sequence: TGTGCCAGCAGCGCCTCGACAGGGAACTCCTACGAGCAGTACTTC. Protein product: CASSASTGNSYEQYF. The J gene is TRBJ2-7, the V gene TRBV9; 7 nucleotides agree with TRBD1. The germline gives CDR1 SGDLS, CDR2 YYNGEE. The V and J ends lost 3 bases and 0 bases, in that order; junction bases with no gene match: 6. The CDR3 has 15 residues.

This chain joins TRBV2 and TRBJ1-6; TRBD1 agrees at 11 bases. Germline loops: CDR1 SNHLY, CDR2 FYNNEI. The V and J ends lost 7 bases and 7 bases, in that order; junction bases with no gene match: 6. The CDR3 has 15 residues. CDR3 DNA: TGTGCCAGCAAGGACAGGGGGCCAGGAAATTCACCCCTCCACTTT. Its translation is CASKDRGPGNSPLHF.

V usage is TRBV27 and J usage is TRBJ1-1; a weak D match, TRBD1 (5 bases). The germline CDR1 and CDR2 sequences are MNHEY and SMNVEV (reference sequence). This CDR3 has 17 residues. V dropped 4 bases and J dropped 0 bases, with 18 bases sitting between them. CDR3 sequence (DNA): TGTGCCAGCAGTTCGCTCAGGGTTGTGGGGATGAACACTGAAGCTTTCTTT. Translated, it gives CASSSLRVVGMNTEAFF.

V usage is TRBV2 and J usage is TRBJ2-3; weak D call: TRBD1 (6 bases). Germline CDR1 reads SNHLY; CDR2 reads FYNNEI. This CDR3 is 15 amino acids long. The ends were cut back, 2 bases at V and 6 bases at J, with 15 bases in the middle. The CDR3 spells CASSEWGLKSDTQYF. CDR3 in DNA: TGTGCCAGCAGTGAATGGGGGCTAAAATCCGATACGCAGTATTTT.

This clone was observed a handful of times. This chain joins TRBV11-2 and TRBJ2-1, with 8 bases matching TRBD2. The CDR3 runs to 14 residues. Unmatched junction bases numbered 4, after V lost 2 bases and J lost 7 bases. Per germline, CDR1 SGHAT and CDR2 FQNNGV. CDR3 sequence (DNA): TGTGCCAGCAGCTTATCACGGGGGGGTAATGAGCAGTTCTTC. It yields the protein CASSLSRGGNEQFF.

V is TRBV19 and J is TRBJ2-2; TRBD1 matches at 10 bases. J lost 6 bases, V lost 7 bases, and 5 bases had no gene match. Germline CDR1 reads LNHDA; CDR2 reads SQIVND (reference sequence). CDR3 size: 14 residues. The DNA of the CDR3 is TGTGCCAGTACCCGACAGGGGGCAGCCGGGGAGCTGTTTTTT. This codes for CASTRQGAAGELFF.

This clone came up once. The CDR3 region is CASSPPLGGYGYTF. Written as DNA, the CDR3 is TGTGCCAGCTCACCACCGCTAGGGGGCTATGGCTACACCTTC. The rearrangement links TRBV18 to TRBJ1-2, with D perhaps matching TRBD1 (6 bases). The germline gives CDR1 KGHSH, CDR2 LQKENI. The CDR3 has 14 residues. V lost 0 bases and J lost 4, with 9 bases in between.

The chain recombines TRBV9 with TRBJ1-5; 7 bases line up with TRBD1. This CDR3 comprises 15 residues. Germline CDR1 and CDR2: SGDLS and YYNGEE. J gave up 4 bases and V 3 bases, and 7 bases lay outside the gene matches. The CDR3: CASSEDTGVNQPQHF. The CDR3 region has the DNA TGTGCCAGCAGCGAGGACACAGGGGTAAATCAGCCCCAGCATTTT.

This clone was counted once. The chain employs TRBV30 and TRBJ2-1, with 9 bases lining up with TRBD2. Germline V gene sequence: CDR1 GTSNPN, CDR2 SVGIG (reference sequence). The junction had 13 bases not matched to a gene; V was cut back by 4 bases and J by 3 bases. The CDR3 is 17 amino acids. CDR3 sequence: CAWIRRAGGGYYNEQFF. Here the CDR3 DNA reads TGTGCCTGGATCCGTCGAGCGGGGGGTGGCTACTACAATGAGCAGTTCTTC.

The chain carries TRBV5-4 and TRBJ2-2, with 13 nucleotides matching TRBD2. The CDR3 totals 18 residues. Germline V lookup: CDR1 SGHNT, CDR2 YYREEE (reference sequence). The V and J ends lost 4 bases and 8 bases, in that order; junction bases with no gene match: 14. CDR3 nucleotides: TGTGCCAGCAGCAAGATGATTGGACTAGCGGGGGAAAAAGGGGAGCTGTTTTTT. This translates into CASSKMIGLAGEKGELFF.

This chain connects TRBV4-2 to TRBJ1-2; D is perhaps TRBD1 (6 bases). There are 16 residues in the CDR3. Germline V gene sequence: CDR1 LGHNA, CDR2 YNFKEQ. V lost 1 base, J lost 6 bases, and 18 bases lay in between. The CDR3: CASSQVPAGDGNGYTF. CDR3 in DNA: TGTGCCAGCAGCCAAGTTCCGGCAGGGGATGGAAATGGCTACACCTTC.

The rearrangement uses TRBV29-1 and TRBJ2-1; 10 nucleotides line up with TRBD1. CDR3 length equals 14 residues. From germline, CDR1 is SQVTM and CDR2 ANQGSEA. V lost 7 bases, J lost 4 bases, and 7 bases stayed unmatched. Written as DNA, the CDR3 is TGCAGCGCAGGCGGGGGACAGGGGTACAATGAGCAGTTCTTC. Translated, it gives CSAGGGQGYNEQFF.

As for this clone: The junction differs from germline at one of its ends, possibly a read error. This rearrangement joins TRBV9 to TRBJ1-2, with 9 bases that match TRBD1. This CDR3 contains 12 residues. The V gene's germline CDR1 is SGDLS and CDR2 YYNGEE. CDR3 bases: TGTGCCAGCAGCCCCCCGGGACAGGGCTCCATATTC. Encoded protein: CASSPPGQGSIF.

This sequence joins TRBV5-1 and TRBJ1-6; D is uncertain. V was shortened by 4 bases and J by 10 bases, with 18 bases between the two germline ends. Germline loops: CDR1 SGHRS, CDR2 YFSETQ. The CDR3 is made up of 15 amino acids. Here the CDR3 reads CASSPTRQPTSPLHF. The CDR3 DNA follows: TGCGCCAGCAGCCCGACGCGGCAGCCTACCTCACCCCTCCACTTT.

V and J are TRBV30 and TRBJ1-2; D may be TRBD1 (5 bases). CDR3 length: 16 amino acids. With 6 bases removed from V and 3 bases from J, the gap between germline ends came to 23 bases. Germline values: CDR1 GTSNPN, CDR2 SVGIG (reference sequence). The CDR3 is CACRKLGTRRDYGYTF. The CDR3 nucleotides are TGTGCCTGTCGGAAACTTGGGACTCGAAGGGACTATGGCTACACCTTC.

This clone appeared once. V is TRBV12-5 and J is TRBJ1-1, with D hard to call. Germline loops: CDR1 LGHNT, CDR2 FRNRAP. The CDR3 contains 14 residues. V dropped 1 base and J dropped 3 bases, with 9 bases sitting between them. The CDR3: CASGLGGKDTEAFF. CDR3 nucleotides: TGTGCTAGTGGTTTGGGAGGGAAAGACACTGAAGCTTTCTTT. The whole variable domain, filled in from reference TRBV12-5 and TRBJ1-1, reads DARVTQTPRHKVTEMGQEVTMRCQPILGHNTVFWYRQTMMQGLELLAYFRNRAPLDDSGMPKDRFSAEMPDATLATLKIQPSEPRDSAVYFCASGLGGKDTEAFFGQGTRLTVV.

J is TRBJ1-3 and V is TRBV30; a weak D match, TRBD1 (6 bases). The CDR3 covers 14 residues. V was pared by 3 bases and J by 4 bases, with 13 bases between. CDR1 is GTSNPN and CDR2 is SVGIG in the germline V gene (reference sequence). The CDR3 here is CAWRRGKRGNTIYF. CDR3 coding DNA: TGTGCCTGGAGAAGGGGGAAGAGAGGAAACACCATATATTTT.

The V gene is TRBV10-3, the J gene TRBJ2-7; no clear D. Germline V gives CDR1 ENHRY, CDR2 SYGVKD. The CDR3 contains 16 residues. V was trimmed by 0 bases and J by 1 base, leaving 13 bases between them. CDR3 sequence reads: CAISESLGFNSYEQYF. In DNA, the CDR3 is TGTGCCATCAGTGAGTCGCTAGGTTTCAATTCCTACGAGCAGTACTTC.

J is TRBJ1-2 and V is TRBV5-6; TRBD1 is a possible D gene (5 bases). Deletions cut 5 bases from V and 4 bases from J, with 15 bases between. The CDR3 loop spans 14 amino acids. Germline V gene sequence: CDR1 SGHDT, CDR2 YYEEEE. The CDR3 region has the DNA TGTGCCAGCAGTCAACAGGTGATGGTCTATGGCTACACCTTC. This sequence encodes CASSQQVMVYGYTF.

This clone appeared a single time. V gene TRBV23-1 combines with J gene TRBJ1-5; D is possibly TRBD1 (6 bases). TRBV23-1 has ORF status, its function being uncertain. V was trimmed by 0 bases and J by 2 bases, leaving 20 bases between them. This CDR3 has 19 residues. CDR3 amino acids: CASSQSGLIKDRGNQPQHF. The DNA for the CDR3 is TGCGCCAGCAGTCAATCTGGTCTCATTAAGGACAGAGGCAATCAGCCCCAGCATTTT.

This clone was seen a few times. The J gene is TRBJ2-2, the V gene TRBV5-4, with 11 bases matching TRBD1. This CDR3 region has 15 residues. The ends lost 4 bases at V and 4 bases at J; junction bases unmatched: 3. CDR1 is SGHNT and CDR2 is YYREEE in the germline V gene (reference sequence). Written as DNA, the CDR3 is TGTGCCAGCAGCGCGGACAGGGGGCTCACCGGGGAGCTGTTTTTT. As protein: CASSADRGLTGELFF.

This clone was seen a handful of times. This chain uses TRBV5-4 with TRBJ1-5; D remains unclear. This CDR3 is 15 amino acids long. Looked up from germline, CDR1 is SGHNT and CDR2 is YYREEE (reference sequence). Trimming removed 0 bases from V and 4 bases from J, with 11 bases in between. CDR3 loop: CASSLVMAENQPQHF. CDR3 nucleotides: TGTGCCAGCAGCTTGGTAATGGCAGAAAATCAGCCCCAGCATTTT.

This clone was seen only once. CDR3 amino acids: CASSDYSVSTDTQYF. CDR3 bases: TGTGCCAGCAGCGATTATAGCGTAAGCACAGATACGCAGTATTTT. V is TRBV11-1 and J is TRBJ2-3; tentative D call: TRBD2 (5 bases). CDR1 is SGHAT, CDR2 FQDESV, per germline (reference sequence). V was trimmed by 5 bases and J by 0 bases, leaving 12 bases between them. The CDR3 has 15 residues.